This T cell receptor beta chain came from a study of OX40 agonist ivuxolimab in advanced cancers. The overall study: Patients in dose escalation had liver, melanoma, kidney or head and neck cancers. The study, taken as a whole, reports: With doses of 0.1 to 3.0 mg/kg, CD4+ and CD8+ blood T cells had undergone clonal expansion by week 6.

For this clone: What it recognizes is unknown.

Here immunoSEQ multiplex PCR was the method, and the copy in TCRdb shows in-frame clones only, minus some. Found here are around 76,000 clones, 85% to 95% of them singletons; the top ten hold about a fifth. The source material was CD4+ or CD8+ T cells sorted from blood, sampled in a trial of the OX40 agonist ivuxolimab. This TCR was recovered from an adult with an advanced solid tumor such as melanoma, head and neck, liver or kidney cancer.

Here the CDR3 reads CASSLARTASSYEQYF. The CDR3 DNA follows: TGCGCCAGCAGCTTGGCACGGACAGCTAGCTCCTACGAGCAGTACTTC. The chain has TRBV5-1 and TRBJ2-7; tentatively, D is TRBD1 (6 bases). CDR1 is SGHRS, CDR2 YFSETQ, per germline. Trimming left V 0 bases short and J 0 bases short, with 13 bases between. The CDR3 loop spans 16 amino acids.